The next 7 T cell receptor beta chains were all read from a single sample in a study of blood T cell repertoires in COVID-19. Clones were sequenced by immunoSEQ multiplex PCR, and TCRdb holds only the in-frame ones, with some missing. Counted here are 140,000 or so clones, 84% occurring once; the ten biggest clones make up under 10%. Source material: peripheral blood. The receptors here all came from a man under 40 with COVID-19, enrolled during active disease.

J is TRBJ1-5 and V is TRBV27; D is ambiguous. The ends were cut back, 2 bases at V and 1 base at J, with 9 bases in the middle. Germline CDR1 reads MNHEY; CDR2 reads SMNVEV (reference sequence). This CDR3 has 15 residues. CDR3: CASSLRGTSNQPQHF. The CDR3 DNA sequence: TGTGCCAGCAGTTTACGGGGAACGAGCAATCAGCCCCAGCATTTT.

V and J are TRBV3-1 (or the pseudogene TRBV3-2) and TRBJ2-2; D perhaps matches TRBD2 (6 bases). The V gene lost 6 bases and the J gene lost 7 bases, with 21 bases spanning the gap. The length of the CDR3 is 16 residues. Germline CDR1 LGHDT, CDR2 YNNKEL (reference sequence). CDR3 amino acids: CASRNRDLGIVGELFF. The CDR3 coding sequence is TGTGCCAGCAGAAACCGGGACTTGGGGATCGTCGGGGAGCTGTTTTTT.

This chain uses TRBV2 with TRBJ1-1, with a tentative D call TRBD1 (5 bases). The CDR3 length is 15 residues. V dropped 7 bases and J dropped 0 bases, with 15 bases sitting between them. The germline CDR1 and CDR2 sequences are SNHLY and FYNNEI. The CDR3 DNA is TGTGCCAGCAATTTAAGGTCAGGGTTGAACACTGAAGCTTTCTTT. Protein: CASNLRSGLNTEAFF.

The chain is built from TRBV5-4 and TRBJ2-7; 7 bases are a match to TRBD2. The V segment lost 0 bases and the J segment 3 bases; nucleotides outside the gene matches: 6. Per germline, CDR1 SGHNT and CDR2 YYREEE (reference sequence). The CDR3 has 15 amino acids. DNA for the CDR3: TGTGCCAGCAGCTTGGGTTCTAGCGGCCTCTACGAGCAGTACTTC. This encodes CASSLGSSGLYEQYF. The full variable domain, its missing parts supplied by reference TRBV5-4 and TRBJ2-7, is ETGVTQSPTHLIKTRGQQVTLRCSSQSGHNTVSWYQQALGQGPQFIFQYYREEENGRGNFPPRFSGLQFPNYSSELNVNALELDDSALYLCASSLGSSGLYEQYFGPGTRLTVT.

The chain links TRBV28 to TRBJ2-3; TRBD2 matches 9 bases. Germline lookup yields CDR1 MDHEN and CDR2 SYDVKM. The CDR3 is 15 amino acids. With V trimmed by 3 bases and J by 1 base, 2 bases remained unmatched. The CDR3 DNA reads TGTGCCAGCAGTTTTAAGCGGGAGGGCACAGATACGCAGTATTTT. It is translated as CASSFKREGTDTQYF. Full variable domain (rest looked up from reference TRBV28 and TRBJ2-3): DVKVTQSSRYLVKRTGEKVFLECVQDMDHENMFWYRQDPGLGLRLIYFSYDVKMKEKGDIPEGYSVSREKKERFSLILESASTNQTSMYLCASSFKREGTDTQYFGPGTRLTVL.

The V and J genes are TRBV28 and TRBJ2-7; a possible D gene is TRBD1 (7 bases). The CDR3 is 15 residues long. V was clipped by 6 bases and J by 1 base, with 16 bases between them. CDR1 is MDHEN, CDR2 SYDVKM, per germline. For the CDR3, the DNA is TGTGCCAGCAGGATAGCGGCAGGGGGATCCTACGAGCAGTACTTC. Amino acid sequence: CASRIAAGGSYEQYF.

This chain connects TRBV7-2 to TRBJ2-7, with TRBD1 matching 7 bases. CDR3 length equals 14 residues. J gave up 4 bases and V 0 bases, and 3 bases lay outside the gene matches. Per the germline V gene, CDR1 is SGHTA and CDR2 is FQGNSA. For the CDR3, the DNA is TGTGCCAGCAGCTTAGCGGGACAGAGGTACGAGCAGTACTTC. It codes for CASSLAGQRYEQYF. Combining the CDR3 with reference TRBV7-2 and TRBJ2-7 gives the whole variable domain GAGVSQSPSNKVTEKGKDVELRCDPISGHTALYWYRQSLGQGLEFLIYFQGNSAPDKSGLPSDRFSAERTGGSVSTLTIQRTQQEDSAVYLCASSLAGQRYEQYFGPGTRLTVT.